Listed here is a single TCR beta chain. As for treatment: some 19 received Ad26.COV2.S at low or high dose, single or two shots; about five received placebo; per-sample allocation not given. Specimens were obtained on day 63 following the first vaccine or placebo injection. These data belong to a study of Ad26.COV2.S vaccination and SARS-CoV-2 variants. The ends lost 11 bases at V and 1 base at J; junction bases unmatched: 7. This CDR3 is built from 13 residues. Germline V gene data show CDR1 as ENHRY and CDR2 as SYGVKD. Some clones are missing from TCRdb's copy, which holds only in-frame ones; the method was immunoSEQ multiplex PCR. The table lists fewer than 500,000 clones, 89% of them singletons.

This clonotype was sampled from a person between 18 and 59 years old who received the Ad26.COV2.S COVID-19 vaccine or a placebo. Sequencing was performed on peripheral blood, taken in a trial of Ad26.COV2.S vaccine versus placebo. The J gene is TRBJ1-1, the V gene TRBV10-3; 7 bases are a match to TRBD1. The CDR3 nucleotides read TGTGCCGTCGGACAGGACCAGAACACTGAAGCTTTCTTT. Translation: CAVGQDQNTEAFF.